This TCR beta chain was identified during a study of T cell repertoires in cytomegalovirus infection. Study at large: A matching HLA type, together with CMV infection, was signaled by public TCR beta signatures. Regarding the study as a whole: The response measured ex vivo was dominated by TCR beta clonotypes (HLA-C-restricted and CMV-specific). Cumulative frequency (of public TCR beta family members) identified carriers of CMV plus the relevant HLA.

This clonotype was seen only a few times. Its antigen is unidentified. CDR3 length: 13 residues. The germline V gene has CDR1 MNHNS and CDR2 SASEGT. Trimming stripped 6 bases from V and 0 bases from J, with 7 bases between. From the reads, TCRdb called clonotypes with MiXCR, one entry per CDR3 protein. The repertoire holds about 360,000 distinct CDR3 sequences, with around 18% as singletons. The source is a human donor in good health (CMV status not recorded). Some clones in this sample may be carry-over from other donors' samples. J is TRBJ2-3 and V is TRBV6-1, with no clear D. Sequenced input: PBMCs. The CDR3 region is CASRHGSTDTQYF. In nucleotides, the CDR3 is TGTGCCAGCAGGCACGGGAGCACAGATACGCAGTATTTT.